This TCR beta chain was captured by sequencing in a study of PD-1 blockade in classical Hodgkin lymphoma (dated by TCRdb to between 2020 and 2021). As for the study more broadly: Nivolumab dosing was 3 mg/kg intravenously every 2 weeks, continuing until either disease progression or unacceptable toxicity. To define a peripheral blood immune signature of response to PD-1 blockade in classical Hodgkin lymphoma, the study combined TCR beta sequencing with CyTOF. General findings and caveats noted by the study authors: Trial patients with a complete response had baseline diversity similar to that of newly diagnosed patients, while partial responders and progressors had significantly lower diversity. CD4+ but not CD8+ TCR diversity rose significantly by C4D1 (p=0.0027 vs p=0.16), most apparent in complete responders (p=0.02). The study was restricted to a single clinical trial cohort, and the causes of repertoire differences, possibly disease activity or prior therapy, were left undefined. Patients starting nivolumab less than 1 year after ASCT had lower diversity and were excluded from later analyses to avoid confounding by immune reconstitution. Baseline TCR diversity was reported to be lower in newly diagnosed patients than in healthy donors and to be lower still in relapsed/refractory patients.

Genomic DNA was isolated using the Qiagen DNeasy kit from unsorted PBMCs as well as from negatively selected CD4+ and CD8+ fractions. TCR beta CDR3 regions were subjected to amplification by immunoSEQ multiplex PCR with primers that anneal to V and J segments. A synthetic immune receptor repertoire was used to minimize amplification bias, and any residual bias was removed computationally once sequencing was done. The source study handled its data this way. Custom Python scripts were used to quantify repertoire diversity as the Shannon entropy index. Unsorted, CD4+ and CD8+ repertoires were examined separately, except in combined analyses, for which CD4+ and CD8+ sequences were merged in silico. Clonal expansion was defined as at least a 2-fold frequency increase after treatment relative to C1D1, with a pseudocount of 0.5 for undetected baseline clones. Singleton clones were defined as clones with 0 or 1 copy at C1D1, and non-singleton clones were defined as clones with 2 or more copies. By matching protein sequences in sorted samples from the same patient, clones expanded in unsorted samples were annotated as CD4+, CD8+ or unknown. Diversity changes from C1D1 to C4D1 were tested in paired samples using Wilcoxon tests. TCRdb obtained this table from immuneACCESS and retained in-frame rearrangements with V and J assigned. These tables miss some clones; where compared with another copy, unresolved V genes account for less than half of the shortfall, and the remainder is unexplained. D and trimming come from the DNA, and the V and J calls and clone size come from that table. The sample table contains approximately 25,000 clones; only one count was recorded for more than 60% of them. Approximately 2.4% of the sample rests with the top ten.

CDR1 and CDR2 are drawn from the germline V gene: SGHTA, FQGNSA. V loses 1 base of germline sequence and J loses 5 bases, and the interval between the two ends is 14 bases. From its cysteine to its phenylalanine, the CDR3 spans 15 amino acids. The CDR3 DNA has 45 bases and is translated from base 1. The time point label on this specimen signifies: cycle 1 day 1 (C1D1), immediately before nivolumab initiation. All trial patients had relapsed after autologous stem cell transplantation, with cohorts A, B and C differing in prior brentuximab vedotin exposure. Using a Miltenyi CD4+ T cell isolation kit, CD4+ T cells were purified from thawed PBMCs through magnetic negative selection. The trial cohort was composed of 56 patients with relapsed/refractory classical Hodgkin lymphoma, for whom complete response, partial response or progressive disease was recorded as best overall response. Trial patients were treated with single-agent nivolumab in the multi-cohort phase II CheckMate 205 trial. An independent review committee assessed best overall response using the 2007 International Working Group response criteria. PBMCs from the trial were collected at three points: immediately before nivolumab initiation (C1D1), and during therapy at cycle 2 day 1 and cycle 4 day 1. Peripheral blood was collected in 8 mL Vacutainer Cell Preparation Tubes, from which PBMCs were isolated by centrifugation and then cryopreserved. Purified CD4+ and CD8+ fractions were prepared only for cases with an additional available PBMC sample. Magnetically labelled cells were depleted on LS columns in a quadroMACS separator, and the flow-through was collected as the purified fraction.

Worth noting for this clone: Its cognate antigen has yet to be identified. Base-call qualities are not available, and no considerably larger clone is one nucleotide away.

Sample: CD4+ T cells from blood, taken at baseline. The clonotype originates from a human donor with classical Hodgkin lymphoma. The chain uses TRBV7-2 and TRBJ1-2; a tentative D match to TRBD1 spans 5 bases. The CDR3 corresponds to CASSLDPTTGYGYTF. In nucleotides, the sequence is TGTGCCAGCAGCTTAGATCCCACCACAGGTTATGGCTACACCTTC.